The clone carrying this TCR beta chain has more than one count but fewer than ten. Its antigen is undetermined. Assembly of TCR beta libraries relied on iRepertoire HTBI primers together with Arm-PCR of CDR3 regions. TCRdb fed the multiplex PCR reads into MiXCR, producing one record per CDR3 protein. The sample records roughly 520,000 distinct CDR3 sequences, 12% being singletons. This sample was included in a study of regulatory T cells in long-lasting Graves disease. Across the study: For under 3 months, newly diagnosed Graves' patients had been taking antithyroid drugs. Study results and caveats: Persistent Graves' patients possessed reduced TCR diversity relative to recently diagnosed ones. A limited number of samples was an acknowledged limitation.

The time point here: newly diagnosed GD, antithyroid drugs for less than 3 months. With RNA extracted from PBMCs as input, the TCR library was made. The CDR3 contains 15 residues. CDR1 and CDR2 (germline): WNHNN, SYGVQD (reference sequence). The germline V and J ends were trimmed by 2 bases and 2 bases, with 10 bases remaining between them. These records were also assigned to another study, of T cells in Graves' hyperthyroidism and ophthalmopathy.

The rearrangement uses TRBV10-1 and TRBJ2-1; D possibly corresponds to TRBD2 (5 bases). The sequence came from a young woman with Graves disease. Here the sequenced sample was peripheral blood mononuclear cells (PBMCs), taken at new diagnosis, from a patient treated with antithyroid drugs. The CDR3 here is CASSERLNPYNEQFF. DNA for the CDR3: TGCGCCAGCAGTGAGCGACTAAACCCCTACAATGAGCAGTTCTTC.